This TCR beta chain came from a study of T cells in Graves' hyperthyroidism and ophthalmopathy. Germline values: CDR1 MNHEY, CDR2 SVGAGI. CDR3 length: 15 amino acids. This clonotype was observed a handful of times. Its antigen is not identified. At one end the junction does not follow the germline gene, possibly because of a read error. Study results and limitations: In the blood, most expanded thyroid clonotypes above 0.001 appeared as well.

Amplification targeted TCR beta CDR3 regions from RNA transcripts. During a first-round RT-PCR of the TCR CDR3, the HTBI primer set was used. Via MiXCR, TCRdb re-called the multiplex PCR reads, giving one row per CDR3 protein. The data hold about 350,000 distinct CDR3 sequences, with roughly a sixth observed a single time. This sequence originates from a woman in her thirties with Graves' hyperthyroidism that later progressed to Graves' ophthalmopathy. V usage is TRBV6-5 and J usage is TRBJ2-1; no clear D. The sequencing input was blood. CDR3 DNA sequence: TGTGCCAGCAGTGACTCTGGGTACCCTGGCAATGAGCAGTTCTTC. It translates to CASSDSGYPGNEQFF.